The 15 T cell receptor beta chains in this list originate from one sample, sequenced in a study of cytomegalovirus exposure and HLA in healthy donors. With 60 Vbeta and 13 Jbeta primers, the PCR was carried out. Assay: immunoSEQ multiplex PCR; the TCRdb copy retains only in-frame clones and omits some. The repertoire holds 110,000 to 150,000 clones, with about 80% as singletons. Source material: PBMCs. These receptors all stem from an older woman in good health and CMV-seropositive.

The chain recombines TRBV7-8 with TRBJ2-3; D is undetermined. V was shortened by 5 bases and J by 2 bases, with 5 bases between the two germline ends. Germline V CDR1 and CDR2: SGHVS, FQNEAQ. The CDR3 contains 12 residues. CDR3 sequence reads: CASSPITDTQYF. The CDR3 nucleotides are TGTGCCAGCAGCCCAATCACAGATACGCAGTATTTT.

This rearrangement joins TRBV13 to TRBJ1-2; a weak D match, TRBD1 (6 bases). The length of the CDR3 is 15 residues. Trimming pared 5 bases from V and 4 bases from J, leaving 17 bases between. Per germline, CDR1 PRHDT and CDR2 FYEKMQ (reference sequence). For the CDR3, the DNA is TGTGCCAGCAGCATCCGGACAGTTCCTCTCTATGGCTACACCTTC. It is translated as CASSIRTVPLYGYTF.

The chain employs TRBV18 and TRBJ2-3; 11 bases align to TRBD2. Unmatched junction bases numbered 5, after V lost 6 bases and J lost 0 bases. The CDR3 has 16 residues. Germline V gene sequence: CDR1 KGHSH, CDR2 LQKENI. CDR3 sequence (DNA): TGTGCCAGCTCGTTGGGGACTAGCGGTAGCACAGATACGCAGTATTTT. Translation: CASSLGTSGSTDTQYF.

As to this clone: Other DNA sequences in the sample encode the same CDR3. The V and J genes are TRBV5-1 and TRBJ2-1, with TRBD2 matching 13 bases. The junction had 1 base not matched to a gene; V was cut back by 0 bases and J by 7 bases. Germline V CDR1 and CDR2: SGHRS, YFSETQ. The CDR3 totals 15 residues. The CDR3 DNA reads as TGCGCCAGCAGCTTGGCACTAGCGGGAGGGAATGAGCAGTTCTTC. Its translation: CASSLALAGGNEQFF. Full variable domain (missing parts from reference TRBV5-1 and TRBJ2-1): KAGVTQTPRYLIKTRGQQVTLSCSPISGHRSVSWYQQTPGQGLQFLFEYFSETQRNKGNFPGRFSGRQFSNSRSEMNVSTLELGDSALYLCASSLALAGGNEQFFGPGTRLTVL.

The CDR3 reads CASSEAWGLQGTIYF. The CDR3, as DNA: TGTGCCAGCAGTGAAGCGTGGGGGTTACAGGGCACCATATATTTT. This rearrangement joins TRBV6-1 to TRBJ1-3, with a weak D call TRBD1 (6 bases). The germline V gene encodes CDR1 MNHNS and CDR2 SASEGT. V lost 0 bases to trimming and J lost 9 bases, with 15 bases between them. CDR3 length equals 15 residues.

In nucleotides, the CDR3 is TGTGCCAGCAGTTTCCTCGGGGACAGGAACACTGAAGCTTTCTTT. This codes for CASSFLGDRNTEAFF. The V call is TRBV27, the J call TRBJ1-1; TRBD1 agrees at 7 bases. The CDR3 has 15 residues. V was pared by 3 bases and J by 1 base, with 5 bases of the junction left unmatched. Looked up from germline, CDR1 is MNHEY and CDR2 is SMNVEV (reference sequence).

The chain is built from TRBV27 and TRBJ2-3; 8 nucleotides agree with TRBD1. CDR3 length equals 14 residues. V shed 6 bases and J 5 bases; nucleotides not matched to a gene: 7. CDR1 and CDR2 from the germline V gene are MNHEY and SMNVEV (reference sequence). CDR3 coding DNA: TGTGCCAGCAGCGACAGGGGCCGGAGAGATACGCAGTATTTT. The encoded protein is CASSDRGRRDTQYF.

The sample holds a few counts of this clone. This rearrangement joins TRBV2 to TRBJ1-1, with D unresolved. Germline V gene sequence: CDR1 SNHLY, CDR2 FYNNEI. This CDR3 is 13 amino acids long. Trimming stripped 3 bases from V and 0 bases from J, with 5 bases between. The CDR3 protein is CASSDEMNTEAFF. The CDR3, as DNA: TGTGCCAGCAGTGATGAGATGAACACTGAAGCTTTCTTT.

The rearrangement uses TRBV28 and TRBJ1-5; unclear D gene. The length of the CDR3 is 10 residues. V lost 8 bases, J lost 5 bases, and 4 bases lay in between. Germline CDR1 and CDR2: MDHEN and SYDVKM. The CDR3, as DNA: TGTGCCAGCTATTATCAGCCCCAGCATTTT. It translates to CASYYQPQHF.

This rearrangement joins TRBV6-6 to TRBJ2-1; 7 bases match TRBD1. V trimming: 0 bases; J trimming: 7 bases; junction bases outside the gene matches: 3. Looked up from germline, CDR1 is MNHNY and CDR2 is SVGAGI (reference sequence). This CDR3 spans 14 amino acids. The CDR3 DNA reads TGTGCCAGCAGTTACTCAGACAGGGTGAATGAGCAGTTCTTC. Residues: CASSYSDRVNEQFF.

This clone has just one count. The chain is built from TRBV7-2 and TRBJ2-7; TRBD2 is a possible D gene (6 bases). V was shortened by 2 bases and J by 4 bases, with 12 bases between the two germline ends. There are 14 residues in the CDR3. Germline-derived CDR1 and CDR2 are SGHTA and FQGNSA. The CDR3, as DNA: TGTGCCAGCAGCTTATCGGCGGGAACTTACGAGCAGTACTTC. It yields the protein CASSLSAGTYEQYF.

The chain recombines TRBV28 with TRBJ2-5; a weak D match, TRBD2 (5 bases). The CDR3 runs 13 residues. The V gene lost 6 bases and the J gene lost 5 bases, with 13 bases spanning the gap. Germline assignment: CDR1 MDHEN and CDR2 SYDVKM. The DNA of the CDR3 is TGTGCCAGCAGCCCACTAGTTTCGGAGACCCAGTACTTC. Protein sequence: CASSPLVSETQYF.

This clone showed up just a few times. For the CDR3, the DNA is TGTGCCAGCAGCTTGGCCGTGAACACTGAAGCTTTCTTT. Protein sequence: CASSLAVNTEAFF. J is TRBJ1-1 and V is TRBV5-4; D call uncertain. The V and J ends lost 0 bases and 0 bases respectively, with 3 bases between them. The CDR3 consists of 13 residues. Germline loops: CDR1 SGHNT, CDR2 YYREEE (reference sequence).

The chain couples TRBV29-1 to TRBJ2-5; TRBD2 might be the D (6 bases). V was clipped by 3 bases and J by 4 bases, with 12 bases between them. Germline CDR1 and CDR2: SQVTM and ANQGSEA. The CDR3 has 13 amino acids. CDR3: CSVEKGRGETQYF. CDR3 nucleotide sequence: TGCAGCGTTGAGAAGGGGCGGGGAGAGACCCAGTACTTC.

The chain couples TRBV4-1 to TRBJ2-7, with TRBD1 identical over 8 bases. CDR1 is MGHRA and CDR2 is YSYEKL in the germline V gene. The CDR3 consists of 15 residues. The J segment lost 5 bases and the V segment lost 4 bases, leaving 10 bases of the junction unmatched. In DNA form, the CDR3 reads TGCGCCAGCAGCCCCCGGGGCAGGGGGCTTAACGAGCAGTACTTC. Translating it yields CASSPRGRGLNEQYF.